Listed below are T cell receptor beta chains from one sample, sequenced in a study of blood T cell repertoires in COVID-19. Only in-frame clones appear in the TCRdb table, and some are missing; sequencing was by immunoSEQ multiplex PCR. The repertoire holds about 160,000 clones, with approximately 92% as singletons. The sample consisted of peripheral blood. Receptors originate from a woman between 45 and 65 years old with acute or convalescent COVID-19. Both conserved end residues are part of each CDR3. D genes are given only for firm matches. Some rows mark clone size as missing; the rest say once, few, many or name a class of expanded clone.

clone_size: -; j_call: TRBJ2-5; d_call: TRBD2; v_call: TRBV7-2; cdr3_nt: TGTGCCAGCGGGATTCGGCTAGCGGGGCCACAGTACTTC; cdr3_aa: CASGIRLAGPQYF
clone_size: -; j_call: TRBJ1-6; d_call: -; v_call: TRBV28; cdr3_nt: TGTGCCAGCAGTTTAACAGCGGGTGTGCTTAATTCACCCCTCCACTTT; cdr3_aa: CASSLTAGVLNSPLHF
clone_size: once; j_call: TRBJ2-5; d_call: -; v_call: TRBV10-1; cdr3_nt: TGCGCCAGCAGTGAGTCCGGGGAGACCCAGTACTTC; cdr3_aa: CASSESGETQYF
clone_size: -; j_call: TRBJ1-2; d_call: -; v_call: TRBV6-5; cdr3_nt: TGTGCCAGCCTAGGGTGGTCGGGGGGCTACACCTTC; cdr3_aa: CASLGWSGGYTF
clone_size: -; j_call: TRBJ2-1; d_call: -; v_call: TRBV11-3; cdr3_nt: TGTGCCAGCAGCTTAGGGTCGGTAAATGAGCAGTTCTTC; cdr3_aa: CASSLGSVNEQFF
clone_size: -; j_call: TRBJ2-1; d_call: -; v_call: TRBV9; cdr3_nt: TGTGCCAGCAGCGTAGTAGAGGGGGGGCCCCTCAGTAATGAGCAGTTCTTC; cdr3_aa: CASSVVEGGPLSNEQFF
clone_size: -; j_call: TRBJ2-2; d_call: -; v_call: TRBV11-2; cdr3_nt: TGTGCCAGCAGCCGCCCTCCCAGAGGGTTAACGAACACCGGGGAGCTGTTTTTT; cdr3_aa: CASSRPPRGLTNTGELFF
clone_size: -; j_call: TRBJ2-1; d_call: -; v_call: TRBV19; cdr3_nt: TGTGCCAGTAGTATCTCAAGAGGCTCCTACAATGAGCAGTTCTTC; cdr3_aa: CASSISRGSYNEQFF
clone_size: -; j_call: TRBJ2-2; d_call: -; v_call: TRBV7-6; cdr3_nt: TGTGCCAGCAGCTTATCGAGCGGGAACACCGGGGAGCTGTTTTTT; cdr3_aa: CASSLSSGNTGELFF
clone_size: -; j_call: TRBJ1-1; d_call: TRBD1; v_call: TRBV27; cdr3_nt: TGTGCCAGCATCGGGACAGGGGACGACACTGAAGCTTTCTTT; cdr3_aa: CASIGTGDDTEAFF
clone_size: -; j_call: TRBJ1-1; d_call: -; v_call: TRBV29-1; cdr3_nt: TGCAGCGCTTCCCGCGGGACTGAAGCTTTCTTT; cdr3_aa: CSASRGTEAFF
clone_size: -; j_call: TRBJ2-7; d_call: -; v_call: TRBV28; cdr3_nt: TGTGCCAGCAGTCCCACGAGCGGAGGGGTCTACGAGCAGTACTTC; cdr3_aa: CASSPTSGGVYEQYF
clone_size: -; j_call: TRBJ2-7; d_call: -; v_call: TRBV30; cdr3_nt: TGTGCCTGGAGTGGCATCGAGACAGACTACGAGCAGTACTTC; cdr3_aa: CAWSGIETDYEQYF
clone_size: -; j_call: TRBJ1-1; d_call: -; v_call: TRBV19; cdr3_nt: TGTGCCAGTAGGAGGACAGCTTTGAACACTGAAGCTTTCTTT; cdr3_aa: CASRRTALNTEAFF
clone_size: -; j_call: TRBJ2-1; d_call: TRBD1; v_call: TRBV7-9; cdr3_nt: TGTGCCAGCAGACTAGGACAGGGTGTTGAGCAGTTCTTC; cdr3_aa: CASRLGQGVEQFF
clone_size: -; j_call: TRBJ2-2; d_call: -; v_call: TRBV7-3; cdr3_nt: TGTGCCAGCAGCTTATTGGAGGGAGCCGGGGAGCTGTTTTTT; cdr3_aa: CASSLLEGAGELFF
clone_size: -; j_call: TRBJ1-1; d_call: TRBD1; v_call: TRBV7-2; cdr3_nt: TGTGCCAGCAGGGCTACCGGGACAGCTGAAGCTTTCTTT; cdr3_aa: CASRATGTAEAFF
clone_size: -; j_call: TRBJ1-1; d_call: -; v_call: TRBV4-1; cdr3_nt: TGCGCCAGCAGCGCGGGACGGTCGATAATGAACACTGAAGCTTTCTTT; cdr3_aa: CASSAGRSIMNTEAFF
clone_size: -; j_call: TRBJ2-1; d_call: -; v_call: TRBV10-3; cdr3_nt: TGTGCCATCAGTAGGGGAAGTGGCAATGAGCAGTTCTTC; cdr3_aa: CAISRGSGNEQFF
clone_size: -; j_call: TRBJ1-2; d_call: -; v_call: TRBV9; cdr3_nt: TGTGCCAGCAGCGGTGCAAAGGGGCCTTCGGGCTACACCTTC; cdr3_aa: CASSGAKGPSGYTF
clone_size: -; j_call: TRBJ2-1; d_call: -; v_call: TRBV7-8; cdr3_nt: TGTGCCAGCAGCGCAAACAGGGTTTTTACTCGCGGGAGCCCCTTATACAATGAGCAGTTCTTC; cdr3_aa: CASSANRVFTRGSPLYNEQFF
clone_size: -; j_call: TRBJ1-2; d_call: TRBD1; v_call: TRBV6-5; cdr3_nt: TGTGCCAGCAGTCACGGGACAGGGAGTTATGGCTACACCTTC; cdr3_aa: CASSHGTGSYGYTF
clone_size: -; j_call: TRBJ1-1; d_call: TRBD1; v_call: TRBV10-2; cdr3_nt: TGCGCCAGCAGTGAGCGACAGGGGACTATGAACACTGAAGCTTTCTTT; cdr3_aa: CASSERQGTMNTEAFF
clone_size: -; j_call: TRBJ1-5; d_call: -; v_call: TRBV7-9; cdr3_nt: TGTGCCAGCAGCGCAGCTCGGACAGTTAGCAATCAGCCCCAGCATTTT; cdr3_aa: CASSAARTVSNQPQHF
clone_size: -; j_call: TRBJ2-3; d_call: TRBD1; v_call: TRBV10-1; cdr3_nt: TGCGCCAGCAGTGACCGGGACAGAAGCACAGATACGCAGTATTTT; cdr3_aa: CASSDRDRSTDTQYF
clone_size: -; j_call: TRBJ1-1; d_call: -; v_call: TRBV2; cdr3_nt: TGTGCCAGCATACTCTCACGGGAAATGAACACTGAAGCTTTCTTT; cdr3_aa: CASILSREMNTEAFF
clone_size: once; j_call: TRBJ2-2; d_call: TRBD1; v_call: TRBV24-1; cdr3_nt: TGTGCCACCAGTGATTTGCAGGGGGACACCGGGGAGCTGTTTTTT; cdr3_aa: CATSDLQGDTGELFF
clone_size: -; j_call: TRBJ1-2; d_call: -; v_call: TRBV24-1; cdr3_nt: TGTGCCACCAGTGATTTGAGAGGGTCTGGCTACACCTTC; cdr3_aa: CATSDLRGSGYTF
clone_size: -; j_call: TRBJ2-1; d_call: -; v_call: TRBV7-3; cdr3_nt: TGTGCCAGCAGCCCCGAGGGCGGCGCTTCCAATGAGCAGTTCTTC; cdr3_aa: CASSPEGGASNEQFF
clone_size: -; j_call: TRBJ1-2; d_call: -; v_call: TRBV25-1; cdr3_nt: TGTGCCAGCAGTGAAGGCAGGAAGACCTATGGCTACACCTTC; cdr3_aa: CASSEGRKTYGYTF
clone_size: -; j_call: TRBJ2-5; d_call: -; v_call: TRBV21-1; cdr3_nt: TGTGCCAGCAGCAAAGTGGGTGGATGGGGGACAGGGGACGGGGAGACCCAGTACTTC; cdr3_aa: CASSKVGGWGTGDGETQYF
clone_size: -; j_call: TRBJ2-7; d_call: TRBD2; v_call: TRBV7-3; cdr3_nt: TGTGCCAGCAGTTTCCTAGCGGGAGGAGCCTACGAGCAGTACTTC; cdr3_aa: CASSFLAGGAYEQYF
clone_size: -; j_call: TRBJ1-3; d_call: -; v_call: TRBV7-2; cdr3_nt: TGTGCCAGCAGCTTAATAGGGGTCGGAAACACCATATATTTT; cdr3_aa: CASSLIGVGNTIYF
clone_size: -; j_call: TRBJ1-4; d_call: TRBD1; v_call: TRBV7-2; cdr3_nt: TGTGCCAGCAGCCGTCCGGGACAGGGGGAGGAAAAACTGTTTTTT; cdr3_aa: CASSRPGQGEEKLFF
clone_size: -; j_call: TRBJ1-1; d_call: -; v_call: TRBV7-9; cdr3_nt: TGTGCCAGCAGCTACCCTAATGCAGGGCCAGAAGAGGCTTTCTTT; cdr3_aa: CASSYPNAGPEEAFF
clone_size: few; j_call: TRBJ2-7; d_call: TRBD1; v_call: TRBV7-3; cdr3_nt: TGTGCCAGCAGCCCCGGGACAGGGGGTGAGCAGTACTTC; cdr3_aa: CASSPGTGGEQYF
clone_size: -; j_call: TRBJ2-7; d_call: TRBD2; v_call: TRBV6-5; cdr3_nt: TGTGCCAGCAGCCCCTGGGCGGGGGGGCACGAGCAGTACTTC; cdr3_aa: CASSPWAGGHEQYF
clone_size: once; j_call: TRBJ1-2; d_call: -; v_call: TRBV2; cdr3_nt: TGTGCCAGCAGTGAAGCAGATCCGAACTTCTATGGCTACACCTTC; cdr3_aa: CASSEADPNFYGYTF
clone_size: few; j_call: TRBJ1-1; d_call: -; v_call: TRBV6-5; cdr3_nt: TGTGCCAGCAGACGGACACATCAGTCTGAAGCTTTCTTT; cdr3_aa: CASRRTHQSEAFF
clone_size: once; j_call: TRBJ2-5; d_call: TRBD2; v_call: TRBV30; cdr3_nt: TGTGCCTGGAGTCTAGCGGGAGGCGGAGAGACCCAGTACTTC; cdr3_aa: CAWSLAGGGETQYF
clone_size: -; j_call: TRBJ1-2; d_call: -; v_call: TRBV11-2; cdr3_nt: TGTGCCAGCAGCTTAATAAGGGGATGGAACTATGGCTACACCTTC; cdr3_aa: CASSLIRGWNYGYTF
clone_size: -; j_call: TRBJ1-2; d_call: TRBD1; v_call: TRBV6-6; cdr3_nt: TGTGCCAGCAGTTACCTCGGACAGGCTTCCAATGGAGCCCCATTT; cdr3_aa: CASSYLGQASNGAPF
clone_size: -; j_call: TRBJ2-7; d_call: TRBD2; v_call: TRBV7-6; cdr3_nt: TGTGCCAGCAGCTTAGAATCTAGCGGGAGGCGGGAGCAGTACTTC; cdr3_aa: CASSLESSGRREQYF
clone_size: -; j_call: TRBJ1-3; d_call: -; v_call: TRBV12-3/TRBV12-4; cdr3_nt: TGTGCCAGCAGTCGTCCCGGAAACACCATATATTTT; cdr3_aa: CASSRPGNTIYF
clone_size: -; j_call: TRBJ2-3; d_call: TRBD2; v_call: TRBV15; cdr3_nt: TGTGCCACCAGCTGGGGAAGACTAGCGGGAGGGACAGATACGCAGTATTTT; cdr3_aa: CATSWGRLAGGTDTQYF
clone_size: -; j_call: TRBJ2-2; d_call: TRBD1; v_call: TRBV5-1; cdr3_nt: TGCGCCAGCAGCCGAGTTGGCCGGGCAGGGGGCCTCGGGGAGCTGTTTTTT; cdr3_aa: CASSRVGRAGGLGELFF
clone_size: -; j_call: TRBJ2-7; d_call: -; v_call: TRBV5-6; cdr3_nt: TGTGCCAGCAGCTTGGGGCTAGAACTAGACGAGCAGTACTTC; cdr3_aa: CASSLGLELDEQYF
clone_size: -; j_call: TRBJ1-2; d_call: TRBD1; v_call: TRBV2; cdr3_nt: TGTGCCAGCAGTGAAGTCGGACAGGGAAACGTCTATGGCTACACCTTC; cdr3_aa: CASSEVGQGNVYGYTF
clone_size: -; j_call: TRBJ2-7; d_call: -; v_call: TRBV29-1; cdr3_nt: TGCAGCGCACGAGGGACACCCGAGGAGCAGTACTTC; cdr3_aa: CSARGTPEEQYF
clone_size: -; j_call: TRBJ2-1; d_call: TRBD1; v_call: TRBV24-1; cdr3_nt: TGTGCCGCAGCCGGGACAGGGGTTACCAATGAGCAGTTCTTC; cdr3_aa: CAAAGTGVTNEQFF
clone_size: -; j_call: TRBJ2-1; d_call: -; v_call: TRBV9; cdr3_nt: TGTGCCAGCAGCGTAGGAGGTGACCACCAGGGGCAGTTCTTC; cdr3_aa: CASSVGGDHQGQFF